A single sample gave rise to the 10 T cell receptor beta chains below, sequenced in a study of shared clonotypes between healthy human individuals. TCRdb's table, derived via immunoSEQ multiplex PCR, lists solely in-frame clones and lacks some. The sample holds 850,000 to 1,200,000 clones, around 74% seen once. Sequencing was done on a sample of memory CD4+ T cells sorted from blood. Indicated subset: CD45RA-negative fraction. The source is a young man in good health.

The CDR3 is CASSQAPLTGEDGYTF. The CDR3 region has the DNA TGTGCCAGCAGCCAAGCCCCTCTGACAGGGGAAGATGGCTACACCTTC. The rearrangement links TRBV4-2 to TRBJ1-2; 8 bases are shared with TRBD1. The CDR3 covers 16 residues. Germline CDR1 LGHNA, CDR2 YNFKEQ. The junction had 10 bases not matched to a gene; V was cut back by 1 base and J by 6 bases.

This rearrangement joins TRBV19 to TRBJ1-5; the D gene is possibly TRBD1 (5 bases). The germline CDR1 and CDR2 sequences are LNHDA and SQIVND (reference sequence). V was pared by 5 bases and J by 5 bases, with 16 bases between. This CDR3 has 15 residues. CDR3 sequence (DNA): TGTGCCAGTAGTTCGGGGGACGGTAGGTATCAGCCCCAGCATTTT. Translation: CASSSGDGRYQPQHF.

This clone was seen a handful of times. This sequence joins TRBV20-1 and TRBJ1-1, with D maybe TRBD1 (5 bases). Looked up from germline, CDR1 is DFQATT and CDR2 is SNEGSKA (reference sequence). This CDR3 contains 11 residues. The germline V and J ends were trimmed by 3 bases and 6 bases, with 8 bases remaining between them. CDR3 coding DNA: TGCAGTGCTAGTTCGGGGCCTGAAGCTTTCTTT. Its protein product is CSASSGPEAFF.

V is TRBV7-3 and J is TRBJ2-4; 7 nucleotides align to TRBD1. The CDR3 sequence is 19 residues long. The germline V gene encodes CDR1 SGHTA and CDR2 FQGTGA. J lost 0 bases, V lost 6 bases, and 17 bases had no gene match. CDR3 coding DNA: TGTGCCAGCAGTTCTCGCCCTAGACAGGGAGATTTAGCCAAAAACATTCAGTACTTC. Amino acid sequence: CASSSRPRQGDLAKNIQYF.

This clone was seen many times. The V call is TRBV4-3, the J call TRBJ1-5; D unresolved. V lost 3 bases, J lost 7 bases, and 10 bases lay in between. Germline CDR1 LGHNA, CDR2 YSLEER. The CDR3 has 13 amino acids. Here the CDR3 reads CASSQDLTQPQHF. The CDR3 nucleotides read TGCGCCAGCAGCCAGGACCTAACGCAGCCCCAGCATTTT.

A single count supports this clone. This chain links TRBV5-1 with TRBJ2-5, with TRBD1 matching over 9 bases. V shed 4 bases, J shed 5 bases, and the junction held 6 bases outside the gene matches. Germline assignment: CDR1 SGHRS and CDR2 YFSETQ. This CDR3 has 14 residues. This chain's CDR3 is CASSGTGWKETQYF. CDR3 nucleotide sequence: TGCGCCAGCAGCGGGACAGGGTGGAAGGAGACCCAGTACTTC.

Concerning this clone: The sample has other DNA sequences that encode this CDR3 too. The chain combines TRBV9 with TRBJ2-2; the D gene is possibly TRBD1 (5 bases). The CDR3 runs 14 residues. Trimming pared 2 bases from V and 2 bases from J, leaving 7 bases between. Germline V gives CDR1 SGDLS, CDR2 YYNGEE. The CDR3 sequence: CASSVGPNTGELFF. In DNA, the CDR3 is TGTGCCAGCAGCGTGGGGCCAAACACCGGGGAGCTGTTTTTT.

The chain carries TRBV5-1 and TRBJ1-1; D gene ambiguous. Germline CDR1 and CDR2: SGHRS and YFSETQ. V was clipped by 4 bases and J by 4 bases, with 11 bases between them. The CDR3 has 13 residues. This chain's CDR3 is CASSRRAGTEAFF. In DNA form, the CDR3 reads TGCGCCAGCAGCCGTCGCGCGGGCACTGAAGCTTTCTTT.

This clone came up a few times. V gene TRBV18 combines with J gene TRBJ1-1; possible D gene TRBD1, 6 bases. Germline CDR1 reads KGHSH; CDR2 reads LQKENI. V dropped 6 bases and J dropped 8 bases, with 16 bases sitting between them. The CDR3 is made up of 13 amino acids. CDR3 sequence: CASSLRQEGEAFF. The DNA for the CDR3 is TGTGCCAGCTCGCTGCGACAGGAAGGCGAAGCTTTCTTT. The complete variable domain, with remaining parts taken from reference TRBV18 and TRBJ1-1, reads NAGVMQNPRHLVRRRGQEARLRCSPMKGHSHVYWYRQLPEEGLKFMVYLQKENIIDESGMPKERFSAEFPKEGPSILRIQQVVRGDSAAYFCASSLRQEGEAFFGQGTRLTVV.

V is TRBV10-3 and J is TRBJ1-3, with unresolved D. Germline loops: CDR1 ENHRY, CDR2 SYGVKD. Trimming removed 11 bases from V and 0 bases from J, with 17 bases in between. The CDR3 length is 15 residues. The CDR3 loop reads CASAEISNSGNTIYF. CDR3 bases: TGTGCCTCCGCGGAGATATCTAACTCTGGAAACACCATATATTTT.